Below are 29 T cell receptor beta chains sequenced from a single sample in a study of CD8+ T cells in alopecia areata. Treatment of the sample: oral pan-JAK inhibitor, 5-10 mg twice daily. Extracted from the samples, RNA was reverse transcribed into cDNA to serve as the sequencing template. Clones were read by immunoSEQ multiplex PCR, and TCRdb kept only the in-frame ones, dropping some. This sample has around 100,000 clones, with roughly 50% found just once. This sample comprised CD4+ T cells sorted from blood, obtained at week 24, from a patient treated with tofacitinib. These receptor sequences come from a human donor with alopecia areata.

The chain recombines TRBV7-9 with TRBJ1-4; possibly TRBD1 for D (6 bases). V gave up 5 bases and J gave up 4 bases, with 14 bases separating them. In germline, CDR1 is SEHNR, CDR2 FQNEAQ (reference sequence). CDR3 length equals 15 residues. DNA for the CDR3: TGTGCCAGCAGCCAACTCAGGGGACGTAATGAAAAACTGTTTTTT. It codes for CASSQLRGRNEKLFF.

In its sample, this clone was seen a few times. This rearrangement joins TRBV7-2 to TRBJ1-5; D is ambiguous. From germline, CDR1 is SGHTA and CDR2 FQGNSA. CDR3 length: 13 amino acids. The germline V and J ends were trimmed by 3 bases and 3 bases, with 6 bases remaining between them. CDR3 DNA sequence: TGTGCCAGCAGCTTTGCAGCCAATCAGCCCCAGCATTTT. This sequence encodes CASSFAANQPQHF. The whole variable domain, remainder taken from reference TRBV7-2 and TRBJ1-5, is GAGVSQSPSNKVTEKGKDVELRCDPISGHTALYWYRQSLGQGLEFLIYFQGNSAPDKSGLPSDRFSAERTGGSVSTLTIQRTQQEDSAVYLCASSFAANQPQHFGDGTRLSIL.

The chain joins TRBV29-1 to TRBJ1-1; D not certain. The CDR3 is made up of 13 amino acids. Per germline, CDR1 SQVTM and CDR2 ANQGSEA. V lost 3 bases and J lost 1, with 9 bases in between. The CDR3 DNA follows: TGCAGCGTTGACCTCTCGGGGAACACTGAAGCTTTCTTT. Encoded protein: CSVDLSGNTEAFF.

Here the CDR3 reads CAIRVDGYNEQFF. For the CDR3, the DNA is TGTGCCATCAGGGTGGACGGCTACAATGAGCAGTTCTTC. This chain joins TRBV10-3 and TRBJ2-1; D ambiguous. V gave up 6 bases and J gave up 3 bases, with 9 bases separating them. CDR1 ENHRY and CDR2 SYGVKD come from the germline V gene. This CDR3 comprises 13 residues.

This clone was picked up one time. This chain links TRBV25-1 with TRBJ2-7; possibly TRBD1 for D (6 bases). This CDR3 spans 15 amino acids. Germline CDR1 reads MGHDK; CDR2 reads SYGVNS. Deletions cut 1 base from V and 1 base from J, with 11 bases between. The CDR3 DNA is TGTGCCAGCAGTGAATCCTATACAGGGTCCTACGAGCAGTACTTC. Protein sequence: CASSESYTGSYEQYF.

This clone appeared a few times. This sequence joins TRBV30 and TRBJ1-4; D gene unclear. V lost 3 bases to trimming and J lost 8 bases, with 13 bases between them. Per germline, CDR1 GTSNPN and CDR2 SVGIG (reference sequence). There are 13 residues in the CDR3. As DNA, the CDR3 is TGTGCCTGGAGGGGAGGGTCGAACGAAAAACTGTTTTTT. It codes for CAWRGGSNEKLFF. Together with reference TRBV30 and TRBJ1-4, the CDR3 gives the full variable domain: SQTIHQWPATLVQPVGSPLSLECTVEGTSNPNLYWYRQAAGRGLQLLFYSVGIGQISSEVPQNLSASRPQDRQFILSSKKLLLSDSGFYLCAWRGGSNEKLFFGSGTQLSVL.

Note on this clone: The junction and the germline gene differ at one end; a read error may be behind it. The genes are TRBV6-1 and TRBJ2-7; no definite D call. The CDR3 sequence is 15 residues long. Germline V gene lookup returns CDR1 MNHNS and CDR2 SASEGT. The CDR3 region is CAISERAAPNYEQYF. In nucleotides, the CDR3 is TGTGCCATCAGTGAACGGGCGGCGCCTAACTACGAGCAGTACTTC.

This clone was seen more than once but under ten times. The rearrangement uses TRBV7-2 and TRBJ2-5, with 7 bases matching TRBD2. Trimming removed 3 bases from V and 5 bases from J; junction bases left unmatched: 3. The CDR3 runs 13 residues. Germline CDR1 reads SGHTA; CDR2 reads FQGNSA. The CDR3 protein is CASSFGGRETQYF. As DNA, the CDR3 is TGTGCCAGCAGCTTCGGGGGGAGGGAGACCCAGTACTTC.

V is TRBV11-3 and J is TRBJ1-2, with 8 bases fitting TRBD1. Per the germline V gene, CDR1 is SGHNT and CDR2 is YENEEA. Trimming cost V 3 bases and J 6 bases; bases outside gene matches: 9. The CDR3 sequence is 15 residues long. CDR3 residues: CASSLRTGILDGYTF. CDR3 DNA: TGTGCCAGCAGCTTGAGGACAGGGATATTGGATGGCTACACCTTC.

The chain has TRBV4-2 and TRBJ2-5, with 9 bases aligning to TRBD1. Looked up from germline, CDR1 is LGHNA and CDR2 is YNFKEQ. This CDR3 is 15 amino acids long. V gave up 1 base and J gave up 6 bases; unmatched junction bases: 6. This CDR3 is CASSQGGQGKKTQYF. The CDR3 DNA reads TGTGCCAGCAGCCAAGGGGGACAGGGTAAGAAGACCCAGTACTTC.

This clone has only one observation. The chain links TRBV14 to TRBJ1-2, with a tentative D call TRBD1 (6 bases). Trimming shortened V by 5 bases and J by 2 bases, and 15 bases separated the two germline ends. The CDR3 is made up of 15 amino acids. Germline V gene lookup returns CDR1 SGHDN and CDR2 FVKESK. CDR3 coding DNA: TGTGCCAGCAGCGGACGATACAGGGCCAACTATGGCTACACCTTC. Translating gives CASSGRYRANYGYTF.

J is TRBJ2-1 and V is TRBV30, with 10 nucleotides matching TRBD2. After removal of 0 bases from V and 4 bases from J, the junction contained 6 bases not matched to a gene. The CDR3 has 16 residues. Looked up from germline, CDR1 is GTSNPN and CDR2 is SVGIG (reference sequence). The CDR3 DNA reads as TGTGCCTGGAGTGTTCTAGCGGGGGCCGATTACAATGAGCAGTTCTTC. Amino acids: CAWSVLAGADYNEQFF.

V gene TRBV2 combines with J gene TRBJ2-5; 11 bases are shared with TRBD2. V was pared by 3 bases and J by 5 bases, with 11 bases of the junction left unmatched. The CDR3 has 17 residues. Germline lookup yields CDR1 SNHLY and CDR2 FYNNEI. DNA of the CDR3: TGTGCCAGCAGTGACGGGACTAGCGGACGACTCAGGGAGACCCAGTACTTC. Protein: CASSDGTSGRLRETQYF.

This sequence joins TRBV29-1 and TRBJ1-1; D gene uncertain. Germline V gene lookup returns CDR1 SQVTM and CDR2 ANQGSEA. Trimming shortened V by 4 bases and J by 4 bases, and 4 bases separated the two germline ends. This CDR3 has 10 amino acids. CDR3 sequence (DNA): TGCAGCGTTGGGTTCACTGAAGCTTTCTTT. This gives the protein CSVGFTEAFF. The variable domain in full, completed from reference TRBV29-1 and TRBJ1-1, reads SAVISQKPSRDICQRGTSLTIQCQVDSQVTMMFWYRQQPGQSLTLIATANQGSEATYESGFVIDKFPISRPNLTFSTLTVSNMSPEDSSIYLCSVGFTEAFFGQGTRLTVV.

V is TRBV11-2 and J is TRBJ2-1; D is perhaps TRBD1 (5 bases). V was pared by 5 bases and J by 7 bases, with 15 bases between. The CDR3 sequence is 14 residues long. The V gene's germline CDR1 is SGHAT and CDR2 FQNNGV. The CDR3 here is CASSEVGARNEQFF. The CDR3 region has the DNA TGTGCCAGCAGCGAAGTAGGGGCTCGGAATGAGCAGTTCTTC.

This sequence joins TRBV2 and TRBJ2-7, with 9 nucleotides matching TRBD1. The trim removed 6 bases at V and 4 bases at J, leaving 7 bases unmatched. Germline CDR1 SNHLY, CDR2 FYNNEI. The CDR3 contains 14 residues. DNA for the CDR3: TGTGCCAGCAGGATGGACAGGGGAAGGTACGAGCAGTACTTC. Protein product: CASRMDRGRYEQYF.

This chain links TRBV29-1 with TRBJ1-1, with D possibly being TRBD1 (5 bases). Trimming took 3 bases from V and 1 from J, leaving 9 bases between them. Germline lookup yields CDR1 SQVTM and CDR2 ANQGSEA. The CDR3 has 13 residues. The DNA of the CDR3 is TGCAGCGTTGACAGGCAGGGGAACACTGAAGCTTTCTTT. As protein: CSVDRQGNTEAFF. Full variable domain (remainder filled in from reference TRBV29-1 and TRBJ1-1): SAVISQKPSRDICQRGTSLTIQCQVDSQVTMMFWYRQQPGQSLTLIATANQGSEATYESGFVIDKFPISRPNLTFSTLTVSNMSPEDSSIYLCSVDRQGNTEAFFGQGTRLTVV.

V and J are TRBV29-1 and TRBJ1-3; TRBD1 aligns across 8 bases. The CDR3 is 14 amino acids. V lost 6 bases to trimming and J lost 3 bases; unmatched junction nucleotides: 7. Germline V CDR1 and CDR2: SQVTM, ANQGSEA. CDR3 nucleotides: TGCAGCGTCTCGGGACAGGCCCTTGGAAACACCATATATTTT. Its protein product is CSVSGQALGNTIYF. Supplemented by reference TRBV29-1 and TRBJ1-3, the full variable domain reads SAVISQKPSRDICQRGTSLTIQCQVDSQVTMMFWYRQQPGQSLTLIATANQGSEATYESGFVIDKFPISRPNLTFSTLTVSNMSPEDSSIYLCSVSGQALGNTIYFGEGSWLTVV.

CDR3 amino acids: CSVASAQETQYF. The CDR3 coding sequence is TGCAGCGTTGCCAGCGCGCAAGAGACCCAGTACTTC. The chain employs TRBV29-1 and TRBJ2-5, with D unclear. Germline values: CDR1 SQVTM, CDR2 ANQGSEA. The V end lost 4 bases, the J end lost 2 bases, and 8 bases lay between the germline ends. The CDR3 sequence is 12 residues long.

CDR3 nucleotide sequence: TGTGCCAGCAGTCCCGTTGCCTCTGGGGCCAACGTCCTGACTTTC. Translating gives CASSPVASGANVLTF. The gene calls are TRBV27 and TRBJ2-6; no clear D. V was pared by 5 bases and J by 0 bases, with 8 bases between. The germline V gene encodes CDR1 MNHEY and CDR2 SMNVEV (reference sequence). The CDR3 covers 15 residues.

The chain recombines TRBV2 with TRBJ2-3; D not resolved. Trimming left V 5 bases short and J 6 bases short, with 6 bases between. This CDR3 region has 11 residues. CDR1 is SNHLY and CDR2 is FYNNEI in the germline V gene. Here the CDR3 reads CASSSGDTQYF. CDR3 sequence (DNA): TGTGCCAGCAGTTCCGGGGATACGCAGTATTTT.

This clone was observed a handful of times. V gene TRBV30 combines with J gene TRBJ1-1; no clear D gene. CDR3 size: 13 residues. Germline CDR1 and CDR2: GTSNPN and SVGIG (reference sequence). Trimming took off 1 base at V and 0 bases at J, with 6 bases between the two ends. This CDR3 is CAWSGLMNTEAFF. The CDR3 nucleotides read TGTGCCTGGAGTGGATTGATGAACACTGAAGCTTTCTTT.

The rearrangement joins TRBV9 to TRBJ2-1; D is uncertain. V lost 1 base and J 5 bases, leaving 1 base between the germline ends. This CDR3 is 11 amino acids long. Per germline, CDR1 SGDLS and CDR2 YYNGEE. This CDR3 is CASSVNNEQFF. CDR3 bases: TGTGCCAGCAGCGTAAACAATGAGCAGTTCTTC. Together with reference TRBV9 and TRBJ2-1, the CDR3 gives the full variable domain: DSGVTQTPKHLITATGQRVTLRCSPRSGDLSVYWYQQSLDQGLQFLIQYYNGEERAKGNILERFSAQQFPDLHSELNLSSLELGDSALYFCASSVNNEQFFGPGTRLTVL.

The chain employs TRBV7-9 and TRBJ2-5, with 9 bases matching TRBD1. Per germline, CDR1 SEHNR and CDR2 FQNEAQ (reference sequence). This CDR3 spans 16 amino acids. The V segment lost 2 bases and the J segment 3 bases; nucleotides outside the gene matches: 7. The CDR3 DNA is TGTGCCAGCAGCTTACCCCTACAGGGGGCAGAAGAGACCCAGTACTTC. This translates into CASSLPLQGAEETQYF.

This clone was detected a few times. As DNA, the CDR3 is TGTGCCACCTTGGGCGGGGGGAACAATGAGCAGTTCTTC. Its protein product is CATLGGGNNEQFF. The V call is TRBV10-3, the J call TRBJ2-1, with 8 bases fitting TRBD2. The CDR3 has 13 residues. Germline V CDR1 and CDR2: ENHRY, SYGVKD. V dropped 10 bases and J dropped 5; count of bases not matched to a gene: 7.

Here the CDR3 DNA reads TGTGCCAGCAGCCCGGACAGGGCTAACTATGGCTACACCTTC. Encoded protein: CASSPDRANYGYTF. This sequence joins TRBV5-6 and TRBJ1-2; 8 bases agree with TRBD1. Germline V lookup: CDR1 SGHDT, CDR2 YYEEEE. The CDR3 contains 14 residues. The V segment lost 4 bases and the J segment 0 bases; nucleotides outside the gene matches: 2.

The chain uses TRBV18 and TRBJ2-5; TRBD2 might be the D (5 bases). V was shortened by 4 bases and J by 2 bases, with 11 bases between the two germline ends. The CDR3 loop spans 14 amino acids. The V gene's germline CDR1 is KGHSH and CDR2 LQKENI. Here the CDR3 reads CASSQSTGQETQYF. CDR3 sequence (DNA): TGTGCCAGCTCACAATCGACGGGGCAAGAGACCCAGTACTTC.

This clone was counted a few times. V usage is TRBV18 and J usage is TRBJ2-2; the D is unclear. Trimming took 2 bases from V and 1 from J, leaving 8 bases between them. CDR3 length: 15 residues. Germline V CDR1 and CDR2: KGHSH, LQKENI. DNA for the CDR3: TGTGCCAGCTCACCAGACCCCGGGAACACCGGGGAGCTGTTTTTT. Translating it yields CASSPDPGNTGELFF.

This clone came up a few times. The chain uses TRBV4-3 and TRBJ2-4, with 7 bases aligning to TRBD1. Per germline, CDR1 LGHNA and CDR2 YSLEER. J was trimmed by 10 bases and V by 0 bases; bases with no gene match: 9. The CDR3 is made up of 15 amino acids. Here the CDR3 DNA reads TGCGCCAGCAGCCAAGATTTTCCAGGGGGTCGAATTCAGTACTTC. Translated, it gives CASSQDFPGGRIQYF.